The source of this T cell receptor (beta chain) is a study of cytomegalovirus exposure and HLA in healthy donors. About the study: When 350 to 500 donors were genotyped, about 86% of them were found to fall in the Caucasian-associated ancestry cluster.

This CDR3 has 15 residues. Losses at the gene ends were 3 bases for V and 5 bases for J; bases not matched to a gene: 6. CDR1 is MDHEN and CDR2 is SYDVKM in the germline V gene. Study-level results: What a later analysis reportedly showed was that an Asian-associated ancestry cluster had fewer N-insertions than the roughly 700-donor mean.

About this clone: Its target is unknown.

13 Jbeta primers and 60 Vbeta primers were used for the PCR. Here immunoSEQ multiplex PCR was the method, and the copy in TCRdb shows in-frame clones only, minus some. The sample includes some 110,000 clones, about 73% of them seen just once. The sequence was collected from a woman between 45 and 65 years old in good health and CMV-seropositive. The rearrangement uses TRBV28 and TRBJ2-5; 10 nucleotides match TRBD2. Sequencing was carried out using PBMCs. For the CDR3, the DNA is TGTGCCAGCAGTTTTAGCGGGGGGCCGAGGGAGACCCAGTACTTC. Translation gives CASSFSGGPRETQYF.